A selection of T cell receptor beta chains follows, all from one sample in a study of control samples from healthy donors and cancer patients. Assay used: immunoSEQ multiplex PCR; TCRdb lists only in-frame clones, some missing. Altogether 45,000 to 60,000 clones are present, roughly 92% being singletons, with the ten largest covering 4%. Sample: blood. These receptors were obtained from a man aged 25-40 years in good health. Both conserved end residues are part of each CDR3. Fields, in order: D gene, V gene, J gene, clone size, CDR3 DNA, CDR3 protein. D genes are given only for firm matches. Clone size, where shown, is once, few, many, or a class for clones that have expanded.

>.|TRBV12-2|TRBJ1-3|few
TGTGCAAGTCGCTTACGGACAGGGCCCTATTCATATGGAAACACCATATATTTT
CASRLRTGPYSYGNTIYF
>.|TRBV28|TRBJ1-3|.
TGTGCCAGCAGTTTTTCTTTAGCCTCTGGAAACACCATATATTTT
CASSFSLASGNTIYF
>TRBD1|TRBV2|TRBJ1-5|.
TGTGCCAGCAGGGGACAGGGGTTTTATAGCAATCAGCCCCAGCATTTT
CASRGQGFYSNQPQHF
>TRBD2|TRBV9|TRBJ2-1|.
TGTGCCAGCAGCGTAGAGCGACTAGCGGGGGGGAATGAGCAGTTCTTC
CASSVERLAGGNEQFF
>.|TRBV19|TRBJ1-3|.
TGTGCCAGTAATCACAGGGACACTGGAAACACCATATATTTT
CASNHRDTGNTIYF
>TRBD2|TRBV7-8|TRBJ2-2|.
TGTGCCAGCAGCTTGTCCCCGGTGCGGGAGGGCCACACCGGGGAGCTGTTTTTT
CASSLSPVREGHTGELFF
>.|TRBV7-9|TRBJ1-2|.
TGTGCCAGCAGCTTAGTCCCGGGGGCGAGGGGCTACACCTTC
CASSLVPGARGYTF
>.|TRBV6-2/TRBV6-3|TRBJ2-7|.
TGTGCCAGCAGTTCCGCGGACAGTTACTCCTACGAGCAGTACTTC
CASSSADSYSYEQYF
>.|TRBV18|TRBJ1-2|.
TGTGCCAGCTCACCACAAGAAACTAACTATGGCTACACCTTC
CASSPQETNYGYTF
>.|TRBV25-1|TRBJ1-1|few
TGTGCCAGCAGTGATTATAACACTGAAGCTTTCTTT
CASSDYNTEAFF
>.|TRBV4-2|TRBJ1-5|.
TGTGCCAGCAGCCAAGATCTGGGGGGGGGCAATCAGCCCCAGCATTTT
CASSQDLGGGNQPQHF
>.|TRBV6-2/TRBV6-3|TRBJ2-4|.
TGTGCCAGCAGTTATCGGTCTGTACGGGAAGCCAAAAACATTCAGTACTTC
CASSYRSVREAKNIQYF
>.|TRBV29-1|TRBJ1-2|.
TGCAGCGTTGAATCTTTTGTTGACCGTAACTATGGCTACACCTTC
CSVESFVDRNYGYTF
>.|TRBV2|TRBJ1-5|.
TGTGCCAGCAGTACCAGGGACCTTAGCAATCAGCCCCAGCATTTT
CASSTRDLSNQPQHF
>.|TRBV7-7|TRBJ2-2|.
TGTGCTAGCAGCCCGTACCCAGCGGAGAACACCGGGGAGCTGTTTTTT
CASSPYPAENTGELFF
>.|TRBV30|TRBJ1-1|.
TGTGCCTGGAGTGAAGGGAACACTGAAGCTTTCTTT
CAWSEGNTEAFF
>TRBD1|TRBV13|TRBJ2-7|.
TGTGCCAGCAGCCCCAATACAGGGGTTATGACCTACGAGCAGTACTTC
CASSPNTGVMTYEQYF
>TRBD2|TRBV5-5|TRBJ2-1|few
TGTGCCAGCAGCAGCAGGCTAGCGGGAGTGCATGAGCAGTTCTTC
CASSSRLAGVHEQFF
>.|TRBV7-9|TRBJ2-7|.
TGTGCCAGCAGCTTCGAAAGCTCCTACGAGCAGTACTTC
CASSFESSYEQYF
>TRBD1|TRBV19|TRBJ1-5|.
TGTGCCAGTAGTACAGGGACAGGCGAGGGGCAGCCCCAGCATTTT
CASSTGTGEGQPQHF
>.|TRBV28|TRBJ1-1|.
TGTGCCAGCAGTTTATTGTTGAGGGCCGTCGAAGCTTTCTTT
CASSLLLRAVEAFF
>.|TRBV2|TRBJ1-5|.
TGTGCCAGCAGTGGTCCGGCAGGGCAGGGGAGGGACAATCAGCCCCAGCATTTT
CASSGPAGQGRDNQPQHF
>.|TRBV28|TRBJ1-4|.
TGTGCCAGCAGTGCGGACAGCCCGAATGAAAAACTGTTTTTT
CASSADSPNEKLFF
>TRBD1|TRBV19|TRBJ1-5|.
TGTGCCAGTAGTCCCCTCGACAGGGCGAACGGTCAGCCCCAGCATTTT
CASSPLDRANGQPQHF
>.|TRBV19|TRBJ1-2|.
TGTGCCAGTACGCCCACAGGGTCTGCCTATGGCTACACCTTC
CASTPTGSAYGYTF
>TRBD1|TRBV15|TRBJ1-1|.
TGTGCCACCAGCAGGGACAGGGTGGCTGAAGCTTTCTTT
CATSRDRVAEAFF
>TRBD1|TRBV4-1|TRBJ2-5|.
TGCGCCAGCAGCCAAACAGGGGGAGAGACCCAGTACTTC
CASSQTGGETQYF
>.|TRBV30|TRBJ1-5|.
TGTGCCTGGAGTGTACAAGAGAATCAGCCCCAGCATTTT
CAWSVQENQPQHF
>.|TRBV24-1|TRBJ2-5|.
TGTGCCACCAAGGGGTTGGAAGAGACCCAGTACTTC
CATKGLEETQYF
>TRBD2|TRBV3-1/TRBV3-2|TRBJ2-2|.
TGTGCCAGCAGCCAAGAATTCCGGGGGACTAGAAGGCGCGGGGAGCTGTTTTTT
CASSQEFRGTRRRGELFF
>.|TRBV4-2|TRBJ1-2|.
TGTGCCAGCAGCCAAGGGGGGCTCAACGAGGGCTACACCTTC
CASSQGGLNEGYTF
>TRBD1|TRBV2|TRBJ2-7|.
TGTGCCAGCACCTTAAGAGGGGGCGAGTACGAGCAGTACTTC
CASTLRGGEYEQYF
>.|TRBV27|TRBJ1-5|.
TGTGCCAGCAGATCCGGACAGAGCAATCAGCCCCAGCATTTT
CASRSGQSNQPQHF
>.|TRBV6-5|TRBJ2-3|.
TGTGCCAGCAGTTACTCGGGGTCGATTGCAGATACGCAGTATTTT
CASSYSGSIADTQYF